This TCR beta chain emerged from a study of beta chain features in type 1 diabetes. In the study overall: Analysis included 107,917,701 sorted cells drawn from all samples. Broader study findings: Sampled from patients, naive, central memory and Treg TCRB repertoires appeared more similar than those sampled from healthy donors.

cDNA synthesis used the whole RNA isolate, giving expressed TCRB sequences. Here immunoSEQ multiplex PCR was the method, and the copy in TCRdb shows in-frame clones only, minus some. The table lists about 410,000 clones, approximately 15% of them singletons, with roughly 0.04% in the top ten. On this clone: Its antigen is unidentified.

After removal of 1 base from V and 5 bases from J, the junction contained 17 bases not matched to a gene. The CDR3 sequence is 18 residues long. Germline V gene lookup returns CDR1 GTSNPN and CDR2 SVGIG (reference sequence). Donors contributed one heparinised blood draw apiece, averaging about 120 mL. Post-sort purity exceeded 95% for all sorted populations. This sequence was found in a man aged 25 to 40 in good health. The material sequenced was naive CD4+ T cells from blood. The chain combines TRBV30 with TRBJ1-2, with 9 bases fitting TRBD1. This CDR3 is CAWSEPRLKTGTGYGYTF. The DNA of the CDR3 is TGTGCCTGGAGTGAGCCCCGGCTTAAAACCGGGACAGGGTATGGCTACACCTTC.